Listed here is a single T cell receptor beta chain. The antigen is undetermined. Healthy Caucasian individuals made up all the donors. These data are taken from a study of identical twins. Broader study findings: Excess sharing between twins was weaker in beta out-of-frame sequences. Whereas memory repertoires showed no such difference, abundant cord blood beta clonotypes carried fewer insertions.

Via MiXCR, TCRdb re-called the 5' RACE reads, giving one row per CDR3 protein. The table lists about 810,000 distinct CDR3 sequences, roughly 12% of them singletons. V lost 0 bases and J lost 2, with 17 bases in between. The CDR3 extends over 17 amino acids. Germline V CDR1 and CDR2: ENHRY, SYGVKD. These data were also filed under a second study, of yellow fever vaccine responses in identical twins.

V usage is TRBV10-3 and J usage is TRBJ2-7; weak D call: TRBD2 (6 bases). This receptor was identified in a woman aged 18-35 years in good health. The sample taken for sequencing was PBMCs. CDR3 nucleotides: TGTGCCATCAGTGAGTCGAGGGTCGGGCGGGGCACCTACGAGCAGTACTTC. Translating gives CAISESRVGRGTYEQYF.